This T cell receptor (beta chain) was identified in a study of blood T cell repertoires in COVID-19. V lost 4 bases to trimming and J lost 8 bases; unmatched junction nucleotides: 20. CDR1 and CDR2 from the germline V gene are SGHAT and FQNNGV. The CDR3 covers 18 residues. Original processing methods: Counts of nucleated cells, estimated from reference gene primer amplification, were obtained. Some clones are missing from TCRdb's copy, which holds only in-frame ones; the method was immunoSEQ multiplex PCR. The DNA gave D and trimming, while V, J and clone size come from that table. Of tens of thousands of clones in the sample, roughly 90% are singletons; the top ten hold just under 2%.

The chain employs TRBV11-2 and TRBJ2-3, with 8 bases identical to TRBD1. The sequence was obtained from a man younger than 40 with acute or convalescent COVID-19. The specimen was peripheral blood. The chain's CDR3 is CASSSGSPGQVISGTQYF. The DNA of the CDR3 is TGTGCCAGCAGCTCAGGAAGCCCGGGACAGGTGATTTCCGGTACGCAGTATTTT.